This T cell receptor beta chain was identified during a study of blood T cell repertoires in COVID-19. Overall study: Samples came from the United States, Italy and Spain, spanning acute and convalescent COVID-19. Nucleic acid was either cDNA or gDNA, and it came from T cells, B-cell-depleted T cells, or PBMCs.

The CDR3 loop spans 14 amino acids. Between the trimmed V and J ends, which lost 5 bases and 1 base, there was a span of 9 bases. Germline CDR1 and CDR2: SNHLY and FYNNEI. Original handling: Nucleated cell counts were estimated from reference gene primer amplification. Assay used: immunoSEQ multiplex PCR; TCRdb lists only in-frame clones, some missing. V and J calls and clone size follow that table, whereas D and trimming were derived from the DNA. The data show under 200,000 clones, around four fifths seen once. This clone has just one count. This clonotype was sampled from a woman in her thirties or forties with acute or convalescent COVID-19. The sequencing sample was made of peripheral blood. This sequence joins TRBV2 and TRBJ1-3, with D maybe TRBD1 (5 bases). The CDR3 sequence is CASSQGGSGNTIYF. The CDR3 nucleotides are TGTGCCAGCAGTCAGGGAGGATCTGGAAACACCATATATTTT.